These 2 T cell receptor beta chains came from one sample sequenced in a study of shared clonotypes between healthy human individuals. Sequenced by immunoSEQ multiplex PCR; TCRdb stores in-frame clones only, minus some. The sample holds 980,000 or so clones; 76% are singletons and the top ten take around 1.5%. The sequenced sample consisted of memory CD4+ T cells sorted from blood. Sample subset: CD45RA-negative fraction. These receptor sequences come from a man between 18 and 35 years old in good health.

CDR3 in DNA: TGTGCCAGCAGTTCACCCCCGGGCAGCTATGGCTACACCTTC. It translates to CASSSPPGSYGYTF. The chain is built from TRBV28 and TRBJ1-2; D not resolved. The germline V and J ends were trimmed by 4 bases and 4 bases, with 13 bases remaining between them. This CDR3 region has 14 residues. The V gene's germline CDR1 is MDHEN and CDR2 SYDVKM.

The count of this clone is one. The chain employs TRBV5-5 and TRBJ1-2, with D unclear. This CDR3 is built from 13 residues. The V and J ends lost 4 bases and 5 bases respectively, with 12 bases between them. Germline lookup yields CDR1 SGHKS and CDR2 YYEKEE (reference sequence). The CDR3, as DNA: TGTGCCAGCAGCCCGCCAGCGGGGTATGGCTACACCTTC. The encoded protein is CASSPPAGYGYTF. Full variable domain (outside the CDR3, taken from reference TRBV5-5 and TRBJ1-2): DAGVTQSPTHLIKTRGQQVTLRCSPISGHKSVSWYQQVLGQGPQFIFQYYEKEERGRGNFPDRFSARQFPNYSSELNVNALLLGDSALYLCASSPPAGYGYTFGSGTRLTVV.